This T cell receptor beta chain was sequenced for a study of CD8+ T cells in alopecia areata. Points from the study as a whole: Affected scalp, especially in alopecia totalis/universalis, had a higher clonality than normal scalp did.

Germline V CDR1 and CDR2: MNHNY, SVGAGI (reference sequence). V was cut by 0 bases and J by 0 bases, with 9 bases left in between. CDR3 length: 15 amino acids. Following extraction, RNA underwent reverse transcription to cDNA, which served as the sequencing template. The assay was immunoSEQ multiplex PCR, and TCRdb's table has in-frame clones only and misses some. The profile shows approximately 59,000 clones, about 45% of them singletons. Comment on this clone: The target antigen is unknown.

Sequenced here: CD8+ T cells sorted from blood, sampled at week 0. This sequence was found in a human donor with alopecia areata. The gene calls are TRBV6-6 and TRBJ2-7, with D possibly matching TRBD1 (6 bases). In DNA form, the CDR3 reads TGTGCCAGCAGTTACTCGACAGGCGACTCCTACGAGCAGTACTTC. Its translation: CASSYSTGDSYEQYF.